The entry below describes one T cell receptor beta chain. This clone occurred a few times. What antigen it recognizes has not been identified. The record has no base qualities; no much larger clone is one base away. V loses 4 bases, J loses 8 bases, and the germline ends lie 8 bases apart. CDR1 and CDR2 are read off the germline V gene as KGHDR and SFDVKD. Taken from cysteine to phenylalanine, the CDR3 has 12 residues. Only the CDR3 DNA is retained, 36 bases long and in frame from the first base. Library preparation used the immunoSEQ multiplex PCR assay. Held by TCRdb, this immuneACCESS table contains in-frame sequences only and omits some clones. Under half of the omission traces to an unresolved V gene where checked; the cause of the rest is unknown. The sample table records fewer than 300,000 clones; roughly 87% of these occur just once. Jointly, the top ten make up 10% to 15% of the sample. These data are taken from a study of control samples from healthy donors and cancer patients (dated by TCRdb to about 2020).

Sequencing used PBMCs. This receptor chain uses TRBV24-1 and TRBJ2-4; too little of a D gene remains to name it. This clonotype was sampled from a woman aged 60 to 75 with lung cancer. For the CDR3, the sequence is CATSEGTDIQYF. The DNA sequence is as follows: TGTGCCACCAGTGAAGGCACCGACATTCAGTACTTC.